This entry features one TCR beta chain sequence. This specimen comes from a study of blood T cell repertoires in COVID-19. Looking at the study overall: Donors in Cohort 3 counted as recovered after two negative PCRs, clearance, or symptom resolution.

CDR3 length equals 18 residues. J lost 0 bases, V lost 5 bases, and 11 bases had no gene match. Per germline, CDR1 MNHEY and CDR2 SMNVEV (reference sequence). Data came from immunoSEQ multiplex PCR; TCRdb stores just in-frame clones and leaves some out. The table lists some 330,000 clones, around 87% of them singletons. The sequence was collected from a man aged 35-49 years in a cohort exposed to, infected with or recovered from COVID-19 (not recorded which). V and J are TRBV27 and TRBJ1-5, with TRBD1 identical over 9 bases. Material: PBMCs or T cells enriched from blood (not recorded which). The CDR3 DNA follows: TGTGCCAGCAGTACCGTGGGACAGGGAAGGGGTAGCAATCAGCCCCAGCATTTT. This gives the protein CASSTVGQGRGSNQPQHF.